This T cell receptor beta chain was captured by sequencing in a study of memory CD4+ T cells and cytomegalovirus serostatus. The sort gate was single viable CD3+CD4+CD8-CD45RO+ cells for memory CD4+ T cells. The table came from immunoSEQ multiplex PCR; TCRdb's copy has only in-frame clones and leaves some out. The sample carries 50,000 to 60,000 clones, around 83% recorded once. The CDR3 is made up of 14 amino acids. Deletions cut 0 bases from V and 7 bases from J, with 10 bases between. The germline V gene encodes CDR1 LGHNA and CDR2 YNFKEQ. This sequence was found in an adult in good health and CMV-seropositive. Sequenced sample: memory CD4+ T cells from blood. The chain recombines TRBV4-2 with TRBJ1-5; D is unclear. This CDR3 is CASSQDTLGQPQHF. CDR3 nucleotides: TGTGCCAGCAGCCAAGATACGCTCGGGCAGCCCCAGCATTTT.